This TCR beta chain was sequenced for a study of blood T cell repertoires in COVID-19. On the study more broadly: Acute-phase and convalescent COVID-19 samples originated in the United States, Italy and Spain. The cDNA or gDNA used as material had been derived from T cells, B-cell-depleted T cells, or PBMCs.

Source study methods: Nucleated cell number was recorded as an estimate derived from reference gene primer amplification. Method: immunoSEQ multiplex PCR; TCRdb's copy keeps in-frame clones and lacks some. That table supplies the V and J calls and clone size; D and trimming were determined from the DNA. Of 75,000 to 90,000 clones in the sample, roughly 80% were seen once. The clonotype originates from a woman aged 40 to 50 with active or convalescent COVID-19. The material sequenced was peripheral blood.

The CDR3: CASSLTSGQGRGNEQFF. CDR3 DNA sequence: TGTGCCAGCAGCTTGACCTCCGGACAGGGGCGAGGGAATGAGCAGTTCTTC. The V gene is TRBV5-4, the J gene TRBJ2-1; TRBD1 agrees at 9 bases. Germline assignment: CDR1 SGHNT and CDR2 YYREEE (reference sequence). The CDR3 consists of 17 residues. The V gene end was trimmed by 1 base and the J gene end by 7 bases; junction bases not matched to a gene: 12.